This record covers a single T cell receptor beta chain. Sequencing was performed with immunoSEQ multiplex PCR; in TCRdb, only in-frame clones are kept and a portion is missing. This sample has about 100,000 clones, with more than 90% found just once. The sample belongs to a study of control samples from healthy donors and cancer patients. This receptor was identified in a human donor in good health. The donor label of this sample is uncertain. Sequenced input: blood.

The CDR3 protein is CASGSDRGRNSYGYTF. The DNA of the CDR3 is TGTGCCAGCGGCTCGGACAGGGGGCGTAATTCCTATGGCTACACCTTC. The chain carries TRBV27 and TRBJ1-2; 11 positions agree with TRBD1. Germline V gives CDR1 MNHEY, CDR2 SMNVEV (reference sequence). The CDR3 is made up of 16 amino acids. V gave up 8 bases and J gave up 4 bases; unmatched junction bases: 12.